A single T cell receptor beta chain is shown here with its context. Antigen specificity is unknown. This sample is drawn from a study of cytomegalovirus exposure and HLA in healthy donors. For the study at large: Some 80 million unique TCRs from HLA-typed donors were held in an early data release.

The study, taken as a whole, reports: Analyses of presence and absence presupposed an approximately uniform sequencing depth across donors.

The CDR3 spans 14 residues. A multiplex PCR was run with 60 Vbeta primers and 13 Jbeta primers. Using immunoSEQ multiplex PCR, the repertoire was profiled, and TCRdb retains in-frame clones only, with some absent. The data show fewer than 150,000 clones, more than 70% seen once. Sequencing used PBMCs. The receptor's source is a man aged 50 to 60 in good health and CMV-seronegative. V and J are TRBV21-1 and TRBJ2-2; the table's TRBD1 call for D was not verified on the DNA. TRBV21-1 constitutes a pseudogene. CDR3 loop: CASSKVQGIGELFF. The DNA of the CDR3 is TGTGCCAGCAGCAAAGTTCAGGGGATCGGGGAGCTGTTTTTT.